This T cell receptor (beta chain) was obtained from a study of T cells in Graves' hyperthyroidism and ophthalmopathy. Patients showing uncontrolled infection, other autoimmune disease, pregnancy or lactation were ineligible. The CDR3 sequence is 14 residues long. V lost 0 bases, J lost 2 bases, and 10 bases lay in between. In germline, CDR1 is DFQATT, CDR2 SNEGSKA (reference sequence). Amplification of TCR beta CDR3 regions was performed using RNA transcripts as template. TCR CDR3 underwent first-round RT-PCR with the HTBI primer set. TCRdb independently ran MiXCR on the multiplex PCR reads; one entry per CDR3 protein. The sample records roughly 400,000 distinct CDR3 sequences, roughly 25% being singletons.

This TCR came from a man aged 50 to 59 with Graves' hyperthyroidism. The material sequenced was blood. The rearrangement joins TRBV20-1 to TRBJ2-5; D is possibly TRBD2 (6 bases). CDR3 loop: CSARDGTQQETQYF. CDR3 nucleotides: TGCAGTGCTAGAGATGGGACTCAACAAGAGACCCAGTACTTC.